This TCR beta chain was identified in a study of metastatic and nonmetastatic thyroid tumors. Study summary: Thyroid patients, malignant and benign, had repertoires compared across blood and tumor or nodule tissue. Study-wide points: When malignant thyroid tumors were compared with benign nodules, TCR beta diversity was reportedly significantly higher in the malignant tumors. This held in both blood and tumor samples.

Per the authors' pipeline: A classifier of distant metastasis in papillary thyroid cancer was built from CDR3 differences (across clinicopathological groups). TCRdb reprocessed the PCR reads using MiXCR. None of the V and J calls come from the authors' own analysis; TCRdb made them. The sample includes about 16,000 clones, about 32% of them seen just once. Treatment of any kind had been given to no patient before thyroid surgery. This clone appeared many times. Its target is unknown. The V end was cut by 4 bases, the J end by 4 bases, with 10 bases between. The CDR3 runs to 13 residues. Germline CDR1 is MNHNS and CDR2 is SASEGT.

The chain is built from TRBV6-1 and TRBJ1-2, with D unclear. This receptor was taken from a male donor with papillary thyroid cancer or a benign thyroid nodule (not recorded which). Some clones in this sample may be carry-over from other donors' samples. The sequenced material came from tumor tissue. The CDR3 DNA follows: TGTGCCAGCAGTGGATACGGTAGCTATGGCTACACCTTC. The encoded protein is CASSGYGSYGYTF.